This T cell receptor beta chain appears in the sequencing data of a study of shared clonotypes between healthy human individuals. TCRdb's copy holds only in-frame clones and misses some; the assay was immunoSEQ multiplex PCR. The data contain 600,000 to 750,000 clones, about 92% of them seen just once; the ten biggest clones take up around a third. V lost 6 bases and J lost 4, with 19 bases in between. Germline V gene data show CDR1 as SGHAT and CDR2 as FQNNGV. CDR3 size: 15 residues. The receptor was isolated from a man younger than 30 in good health. Some clones in this sample may be carry-over from other donors' samples. The genes are TRBV11-2 and TRBJ2-7, with TRBD1 as a possible D gene (6 bases). The specimen sequenced was memory CD8+ T cells from PBMCs. Described subset: CD45RO+ cells pooled with CCR7-negative TemRA cells. CDR3 in amino acids: CASSTPYRVPYEQYF. CDR3 nucleotide sequence: TGTGCCAGCAGTACGCCCTACAGGGTCCCGTACGAGCAGTACTTC. Supplemented by reference TRBV11-2 and TRBJ2-7, the full variable domain reads EAGVAQSPRYKIIEKRQSVAFWCNPISGHATLYWYQQILGQGPKLLIQFQNNGVVDDSQLPKDRFSAERLKGVDSTLKIQPAKLEDSAVYLCASSTPYRVPYEQYFGPGTRLTVT.